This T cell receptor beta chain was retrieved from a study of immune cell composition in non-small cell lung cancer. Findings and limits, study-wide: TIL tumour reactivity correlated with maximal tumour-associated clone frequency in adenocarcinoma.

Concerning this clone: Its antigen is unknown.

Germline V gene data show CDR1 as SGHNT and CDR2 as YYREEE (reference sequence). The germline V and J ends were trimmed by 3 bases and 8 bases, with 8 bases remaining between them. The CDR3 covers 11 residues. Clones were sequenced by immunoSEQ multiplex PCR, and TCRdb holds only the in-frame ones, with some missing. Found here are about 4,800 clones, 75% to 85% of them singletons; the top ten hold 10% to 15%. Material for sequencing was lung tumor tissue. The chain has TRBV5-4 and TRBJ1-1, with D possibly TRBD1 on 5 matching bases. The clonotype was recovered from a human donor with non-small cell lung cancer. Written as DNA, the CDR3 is TGTGCCAGCAGCTCTTGGACAGAAGCTTTCTTT. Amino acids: CASSSWTEAFF.